This is a list of T cell receptor beta chains from one sample in a study of regulatory T cells in long-lasting Graves disease. TCRdb reprocessed the multiplex PCR reads with MiXCR, giving one entry per CDR3 protein. The sample carries some 340,000 distinct CDR3 sequences, over 9.5% recorded once. These data were also reused for a study on T cells in Graves' hyperthyroidism and ophthalmopathy.

Sequencing used peripheral blood mononuclear cells (PBMCs), obtained at new diagnosis, from a patient treated with antithyroid drugs. These receptors were collected from a woman under 30 with Graves disease. Each CDR3 is given with its conserved first and last residue. D genes are given only for firm matches. Clone size is given for some rows only: seen once, a few or many times, or a class if the clone is expanded.

CASSPTRSSGTEAFF TGCGCCAGCAGCCCAACAAGGTCCTCGGGGACTGAAGCTTTCTTT TRBV4-3 NA NA TRBJ1-1
CSVRGADGYTF TGCAGCGTCCGGGGGGCGGATGGCTACACCTTC TRBV29-1 NA NA TRBJ1-2
CASEGVTTEAFF TGTGCCAGCGAGGGGGTTACCACTGAAGCTTTCTTT TRBV6-2/TRBV6-3 many NA TRBJ1-1
CASSPSDRPSSTDTQYF TGTGCCAGCAGCCCCTCGGACAGGCCCTCTAGCACAGATACGCAGTATTTT TRBV5-4 NA TRBD1 TRBJ2-3
CASSPRGTGGLETQYF TGTGCCAGTAGTCCTAGGGGGACAGGGGGCTTGGAGACCCAGTACTTC TRBV19 NA TRBD1 TRBJ2-5
CASSTYGYVDETQYF TGTGCCAGCAGTACATACGGATACGTAGATGAGACCCAGTACTTC TRBV6-1 many NA TRBJ2-5
CASSRRKNTGELFF TGTGCCAGCAGCCGACGGAAGAACACCGGGGAGCTGTTTTTT TRBV7-8 NA NA TRBJ2-2
CAISDLSGDNQPQHF TGTGCCATCAGTGACCTGAGTGGGGATAATCAGCCCCAGCATTTT TRBV10-3 NA NA TRBJ1-5
CASSSPAGQGRNEQFF TGTGCCAGCAGTTCTCCCGCTGGACAGGGGAGGAATGAGCAGTTCTTC TRBV6-2/TRBV6-3 many TRBD1 TRBJ2-1
CAIREGTRDTQYF TGTGCCATCAGAGAGGGGACACGGGATACGCAGTATTTT TRBV10-3 NA NA TRBJ2-3
CASSLPSPEKQFF TGTGCCAGCAGTTTACCCTCCCCCGAAAAGCAGTTCTTC TRBV28 many NA TRBJ2-1
CASSSLTGGSIQYF TGTGCCAGCAGCTCACTGACAGGGGGGAGCATTCAGTACTTC TRBV7-8 NA TRBD1 TRBJ2-4
CASSLPPGVGFANTQYF TGTGCCAGCAGCTTACCGCCCGGAGTGGGGTTCGCTAATACGCAGTATTTT TRBV11-2 many NA TRBJ2-3
CASSSSLEGYTF TGTGCCAGCAGTTCCTCCTTAGAGGGCTACACCTTC TRBV6-2/TRBV6-3 many NA TRBJ1-2
CASSPDRVGGETQYF TGTGCCAGCAGCCCGGACAGGGTGGGAGGAGAGACCCAGTACTTC TRBV2 many TRBD1 TRBJ2-5
CASSLARAIGIQYF TGTGCCAGCAGTTTAGCGCGGGCAATCGGCATTCAGTACTTC TRBV12-3/TRBV12-4 few NA TRBJ2-4
CASGHPDSIGYGYTF TGCGCCAGCGGCCACCCGGACAGCATAGGCTATGGCTACACCTTC TRBV5-1 NA NA TRBJ1-2
CASSLWTGSTEAFF TGTGCCAGCAGTTTATGGACAGGGAGCACTGAAGCTTTCTTT TRBV27 many TRBD1 TRBJ1-1
CAGSISLATGELFF TGTGCCGGTAGTATCAGTTTAGCCACCGGGGAGCTGTTTTTT TRBV19 NA NA TRBJ2-2
CASKWSGKGNEQFF TGTGCCAGCAAATGGTCGGGGAAGGGTAATGAGCAGTTCTTC TRBV12-3/TRBV12-4 few NA TRBJ2-1
CASSERRGHRYQETQYF TGTGCCAGCAGTGAAAGGCGGGGGCACCGGTACCAAGAGACCCAGTACTTC TRBV2 many NA TRBJ2-5
CATSTVKRELMRHEQFF TGTGCCACCAGCACCGTTAAGCGGGAGTTAATGCGCCATGAGCAGTTCTTC TRBV24-1 many TRBD2 TRBJ2-1
CASSLSTGTSYNEQFF TGCGCCAGCAGCCTGAGTACAGGGACTTCCTACAATGAGCAGTTCTTC TRBV5-1 NA NA TRBJ2-1
CASSFEESSYNEQFF TGTGCCAGCAGTTTTGAGGAAAGCTCCTACAATGAGCAGTTCTTC TRBV12-3/TRBV12-4 few NA TRBJ2-1
CASSPLVGSSAYGYTF TGTGCCAGCAGCCCTTTGGTGGGATCCTCCGCCTATGGCTACACCTTC TRBV6-1 many NA TRBJ1-2
CSASIPHGGTEAFF TGCAGTGCTAGTATCCCCCATGGGGGGACTGAAGCTTTCTTT TRBV20-1 many NA TRBJ1-1
CAWRRTGNTGELFF TGTGCCTGGCGCAGGACAGGAAACACCGGGGAGCTGTTTTTT TRBV30 many TRBD1 TRBJ2-2
CATSDPNYGYTF TGTGCCACCAGTGACCCGAACTATGGCTACACCTTC TRBV24-1 many NA TRBJ1-2
CASSLRGLNTEAFF TGTGCCAGCAGTTTAAGGGGTTTGAACACTGAAGCTTTCTTT TRBV11-2 many NA TRBJ1-1